This T cell receptor beta chain was identified in a study of T cells in Graves' hyperthyroidism and ophthalmopathy. Findings and caveats of the study: Most clonotypes expanded in thyroid above 0.001 were likewise present in blood.

Researchers amplified the TCR beta CDR3 regions from RNA transcripts. First-round RT-PCR with HTBI primers amplified the TCR CDR3 region. TCRdb reanalysed the multiplex PCR reads using MiXCR and keeps one entry per CDR3 protein. The table has 340,000 or so distinct CDR3 sequences, roughly a fifth seen once. The germline V gene encodes CDR1 SEHNR and CDR2 FQNEAQ (reference sequence). The CDR3 spans 14 residues. V dropped 1 base and J dropped 6 bases, with 11 bases sitting between them. This clonotype was seen at least ten times. Antigen: not known. The study defined stable Graves' hyperthyroidism as no ophthalmopathy progression within 18 months. Diagnostic decisions used clinical symptoms, serum thyroxine and TRAb, thyroid ultrasound and orbital computed tomography. PBMCs were derived from 10 ml fresh peripheral blood.

The chain carries TRBV7-9 and TRBJ2-3, with TRBD2 as a possible D gene (7 bases). The material sequenced was blood. This clonotype originated in a woman aged 45-65 years with Graves' hyperthyroidism. The CDR3 loop is CASSLGGGRDTQYF. The CDR3 DNA reads as TGTGCCAGCAGCTTAGGCGGGGGCCGGGATACGCAGTATTTT.